These 30 T cell receptor beta chains were sequenced from one sample in a study of post-analysis software for immune sequencing data. Study outcomes and limitations: TRBV5-6, TRBV5-1 and TRBV20-1 belonged to a set of roughly five TRBV segments that were more frequent in patients than controls.

These receptors have no known antigen. Unique molecular identifiers were present in the TCR beta cDNA libraries. Via MiXCR, TCRdb re-called the PCR reads, giving one row per CDR3 protein. The table includes 380,000 or so distinct CDR3 sequences, less than 40% detected once. The sequencing sample was made of blood. The receptors here all came from a girl aged 5 to 17 with multiple sclerosis.

This clonotype was seen a few times. V usage is TRBV27 and J usage is TRBJ2-7; D remains unclear. This CDR3 spans 13 amino acids. Germline V gives CDR1 MNHEY, CDR2 SMNVEV (reference sequence). V lost 4 bases and J lost 0, with 7 bases in between. The CDR3 reads CASSYAPSYEQYF. The CDR3, as DNA: TGTGCCAGCAGTTATGCCCCCTCCTACGAGCAGTACTTC.

This clonotype has a handful of counts. The junction departs from germline at one end; a sequencing error may be responsible. V usage is TRBV7-9 and J usage is TRBJ1-4; 8 bases match TRBD1. Germline CDR1 and CDR2: SEHNR and FQNEAQ (reference sequence). The CDR3 runs to 16 residues. CDR3 protein: CASSSIDRGTNEKLFF. The CDR3 DNA reads TGCGCCAGCAGTTCTATCGACAGGGGAACTAATGAAAAACTGTTTTTT.

The genes are TRBV7-9 and TRBJ2-1; D ambiguous. The CDR3 has 12 amino acids. Trimming left V 1 base short and J 13 bases short, with 11 bases between. Germline V gene lookup returns CDR1 SEHNR and CDR2 FQNEAQ (reference sequence). CDR3 protein: CASSLDVGSQFF. The CDR3, as DNA: TGTGCCAGCAGCTTAGATGTCGGGTCCCAGTTCTTC.

This clonotype was found a few times. This chain links TRBV10-3 with TRBJ2-7, with 7 bases aligning to TRBD2. Germline V lookup: CDR1 ENHRY, CDR2 SYGVKD. The length of the CDR3 is 17 residues. V shed 5 bases and J 5 bases; nucleotides not matched to a gene: 18. The CDR3: CAISRLGGTLVANEQYF. The CDR3 nucleotides read TGTGCCATCAGTCGCCTGGGAGGGACCCTGGTAGCGAACGAGCAGTACTTC.

This sequence joins TRBV4-2 and TRBJ2-5; 10 bases agree with TRBD2. Trimming at V came to 3 bases and at J to 2 bases, leaving 3 bases not matched to a gene. Germline CDR1 is LGHNA and CDR2 is YNFKEQ. The CDR3 covers 15 residues. CDR3 in amino acids: CASSQGAGGQETQYF. CDR3 coding DNA: TGTGCCAGCAGCCAGGGAGCGGGGGGGCAAGAGACCCAGTACTTC.

This clonotype was seen a few times. This chain connects TRBV7-2 to TRBJ1-5; 8 bases line up with TRBD1. Germline CDR1 SGHTA, CDR2 FQGNSA. This CDR3 is 16 amino acids long. V trimming: 4 bases; J trimming: 0 bases; junction bases outside the gene matches: 5. CDR3 bases: TGTGCCAGCAGCTCGGGGACAGGCCATAGCAATCAGCCCCAGCATTTT. Protein product: CASSSGTGHSNQPQHF.

This clonotype turned up a few times. V and J are TRBV9 and TRBJ1-4; maybe TRBD1 (5 bases). The germline CDR1 and CDR2 sequences are SGDLS and YYNGEE. This CDR3 comprises 16 residues. V gave up 4 bases and J gave up 8 bases, with 21 bases separating them. CDR3 in DNA: TGTGCCAGCAGCCCCGGCGGGGGATCCCCCGGGGAAAAACTGTTTTTT. Its translation: CASSPGGGSPGEKLFF.

There are a few counts of this clonotype. This sequence joins TRBV25-1 and TRBJ2-5; perhaps TRBD2 as D (6 bases). This CDR3 contains 17 residues. CDR1 and CDR2 from the germline V gene are MGHDK and SYGVNS. The V and J ends lost 2 bases and 4 bases respectively, with 20 bases between them. CDR3 residues: CASSEGGEGKWRETQYF. In DNA form, the CDR3 reads TGTGCCAGCAGTGAAGGAGGGGAAGGCAAGTGGAGAGAGACCCAGTACTTC.

The rearrangement uses TRBV12-3 or TRBV12-4 and TRBJ2-7; a possible D gene is TRBD2 (6 bases). The CDR3 has 13 residues. V gave up 3 bases and J gave up 6 bases, with 12 bases separating them. DNA of the CDR3: TGTGCCAGCAGTTTCCTACTGGGAGGCGAGCAGTACTTC. Encoded protein: CASSFLLGGEQYF.

The genes are TRBV5-1 and TRBJ2-1; TRBD2 might be the D (5 bases). The length of the CDR3 is 15 residues. Germline CDR1 SGHRS, CDR2 YFSETQ. V lost 1 base, J lost 3 bases, and 11 bases lay in between. CDR3 residues: CASSLRGQSYNEQFF. CDR3 coding DNA: TGCGCCAGCAGCTTGAGAGGGCAGAGCTACAATGAGCAGTTCTTC.

The chain is built from TRBV20-1 and TRBJ2-1; 7 bases map to TRBD1. The germline V gene has CDR1 DFQATT and CDR2 SNEGSKA (reference sequence). The CDR3 spans 15 residues. The trim removed 0 bases at V and 4 bases at J, leaving 6 bases unmatched. CDR3 DNA sequence: TGCAGTGCTAGAGAAGTCGGACAGGCGTACAATGAGCAGTTCTTC. It codes for CSAREVGQAYNEQFF.

This clonotype has more than one count but fewer than ten. The V call is TRBV7-9, the J call TRBJ2-1, with TRBD2 matching 9 bases. CDR3 length: 14 amino acids. Germline CDR1 and CDR2: SEHNR and FQNEAQ (reference sequence). Written as DNA, the CDR3 is TGTGTCACCATGGACCTAGCGGGGTACAATGAGCAGTTCTTC. It translates to CVTMDLAGYNEQFF.

This sequence joins TRBV29-1 and TRBJ2-7; possible D gene TRBD2, 5 bases. Germline V gene sequence: CDR1 SQVTM, CDR2 ANQGSEA. V was pared by 3 bases and J by 1 base, with 10 bases between. The CDR3 extends over 13 amino acids. The chain's CDR3 is CSVDSGNSYEQYF. Here the CDR3 DNA reads TGCAGCGTTGATTCGGGGAATTCCTACGAGCAGTACTTC.

This clonotype has more than one count but fewer than ten. The chain combines TRBV3-1 with TRBJ2-5; D is unclear. The CDR3 is 12 amino acids. CDR1 and CDR2 from the germline V gene are LGHDT and YNNKEL (reference sequence). Trimming cost V 2 bases and J 3 bases, with 4 bases left between them. The CDR3 nucleotides are TGTGCCAGCAGCCAAATCAAAGAGACCCAGTACTTC. Translated: CASSQIKETQYF.

This clonotype was observed a few times. The chain is built from TRBV6-2 or TRBV6-3 and TRBJ2-1, with D perhaps being TRBD1 or TRBD2 (6 bases each). CDR1 is MNHEY and CDR2 is SVGEGT in the germline V gene. V was trimmed by 7 bases and J by 6 bases, leaving 16 bases between them. The CDR3 covers 14 residues. The DNA for the CDR3 is TGTGCCAGCATCCGGGGGCCCTCGGGCAATGAGCAGTTCTTC. Translated, it gives CASIRGPSGNEQFF.

This clonotype was detected only a few times. The rearrangement uses TRBV6-5 and TRBJ1-1; D perhaps matches TRBD1 (6 bases). This CDR3 region has 14 residues. Germline V gene data show CDR1 as MNHEY and CDR2 as SVGAGI. Trimming pared 10 bases from V and 8 bases from J, leaving 23 bases between. CDR3 sequence (DNA): TGTGCCACCTACTTTCAGGGGAAGGAGGTCGAAGCTTTCTTT. Protein product: CATYFQGKEVEAFF.

This clonotype occurred once. The chain recombines TRBV3-1 with TRBJ1-6; 8 nucleotides line up with TRBD1. V gave up 3 bases and J gave up 6 bases; unmatched junction bases: 10. Germline V gives CDR1 LGHDT, CDR2 YNNKEL (reference sequence). The CDR3 consists of 17 residues. As DNA, the CDR3 is TGTGCCAGCAGCCAGAAATCCGGGACAGGACCTAATTCACCCCTCCACTTT. This gives the protein CASSQKSGTGPNSPLHF.

The chain uses TRBV7-3 and TRBJ1-5, with D possibly being TRBD1 (6 bases). Looked up from germline, CDR1 is SGHTA and CDR2 is FQGTGA. This CDR3 region has 17 residues. The V end lost 5 bases, the J end lost 1 base, and 18 bases lay between the germline ends. Here the CDR3 reads CASSTRPRGTSNQPQHF. DNA for the CDR3: TGTGCCAGCAGCACACGCCCTCGGGGGACAAGCAATCAGCCCCAGCATTTT.

The V call is TRBV15, the J call TRBJ1-1; perhaps TRBD1 as D (5 bases). Germline CDR1 and CDR2: LNHNV and YYDKDF (reference sequence). V was pared by 0 bases and J by 6 bases, with 14 bases between. The CDR3 is 15 amino acids. The CDR3 spells CATSREWGRDAEAFF. The CDR3 DNA reads as TGTGCCACCAGCAGAGAGTGGGGCAGGGACGCTGAAGCTTTCTTT. The full variable domain, in which reference TRBV15 and TRBJ1-1 provide the parts outside the CDR3, is DAMVIQNPRYQVTQFGKPVTLSCSQTLNHNVMYWYQQKSSQAPKLLFHYYDKDFNNEADTPDNFQSRRPNTSFCFLDIRSPGLGDTAMYLCATSREWGRDAEAFFGQGTRLTVV.

J is TRBJ2-1 and V is TRBV7-2; unclear D gene. The CDR3 spans 15 residues. Looked up from germline, CDR1 is SGHTA and CDR2 is FQGNSA. Trimming removed 3 bases at V and 8 bases at J, with 17 bases between. The CDR3 spells CASSFGGLRTDEQFF. As DNA, the CDR3 is TGTGCCAGCAGCTTTGGCGGTCTCCGCACCGATGAGCAGTTCTTC.

This rearrangement joins TRBV20-1 to TRBJ1-1; a possible D gene is TRBD1 (5 bases). Germline assignment: CDR1 DFQATT and CDR2 SNEGSKA (reference sequence). The CDR3 covers 13 residues. V dropped 3 bases and J dropped 1 base, with 9 bases sitting between them. The CDR3 reads CSARVRENTEAFF. The CDR3 DNA follows: TGCAGTGCTAGGGTCAGGGAGAACACTGAAGCTTTCTTT.

The chain uses TRBV15 and TRBJ2-7; D is unresolved. Trimming removed 0 bases from V and 2 bases from J, with 8 bases in between. This CDR3 contains 14 residues. CDR1 is LNHNV and CDR2 is YYDKDF in the germline V gene (reference sequence). CDR3 nucleotide sequence: TGTGCCACCAGCAGAGATCGGGCAGCCTACGAGCAGTACTTC. This gives the protein CATSRDRAAYEQYF.

The rearrangement links TRBV10-2 to TRBJ2-2; D remains unclear. Trimming shortened V by 2 bases and J by 7 bases, and 5 bases separated the two germline ends. The germline gives CDR1 WSHSY, CDR2 SAAADI. CDR3 length: 12 amino acids. In DNA, the CDR3 is TGCGCCAGCAGTGAGGTTTACGGGGAGCTGTTTTTT. It yields the protein CASSEVYGELFF.

This rearrangement joins TRBV6-6 to TRBJ2-1; the match to TRBD2 covers 10 bases. The CDR3 is 16 amino acids. Trimming cost V 2 bases and J 9 bases; bases outside gene matches: 10. Germline CDR1 is MNHNY and CDR2 is SVGAGI (reference sequence). This CDR3 is CASSYAGGSGGTEQFF. The CDR3 DNA reads as TGTGCCAGCAGTTACGCCGGGGGTAGCGGGGGGACTGAGCAGTTCTTC.

The chain links TRBV5-1 to TRBJ1-1; D is undetermined. Trimming removed 1 base at V and 2 bases at J, with 9 bases between. Germline loops: CDR1 SGHRS, CDR2 YFSETQ. The CDR3 extends over 14 amino acids. The CDR3 region is CASSLTAVNTEAFF. The DNA of the CDR3 is TGCGCCAGCAGCTTGACGGCAGTTAACACTGAAGCTTTCTTT.

This clonotype was detected only a few times. The rearrangement links TRBV5-1 to TRBJ2-7; 7 bases fit TRBD1. The J segment lost 5 bases and the V segment lost 5 bases, leaving 4 bases of the junction unmatched. This CDR3 contains 12 residues. Germline CDR1 and CDR2: SGHRS and YFSETQ. This chain's CDR3 is CASSWTGNEQYF. CDR3 in DNA: TGCGCCAGCAGTTGGACAGGCAACGAGCAGTACTTC.

This chain connects TRBV18 to TRBJ2-3; the D gene is possibly TRBD2 (5 bases). Trimming took off 3 bases at V and 4 bases at J, with 11 bases between the two ends. The CDR3 consists of 14 residues. Germline V lookup: CDR1 KGHSH, CDR2 LQKENI. The CDR3, as DNA: TGTGCCAGCTCACCCGGACTTAACGCAGATACGCAGTATTTT. Protein sequence: CASSPGLNADTQYF.

This clonotype was detected once. The rearrangement joins TRBV7-9 to TRBJ2-5; the D call may be TRBD1 or TRBD2 (5 bases each). Trimming removed 7 bases from V and 1 base from J, with 13 bases in between. The CDR3 length is 14 residues. CDR1 is SEHNR, CDR2 FQNEAQ, per germline (reference sequence). The CDR3 reads CASTGPGTQETQYF. The CDR3 DNA reads as TGTGCCAGCACCGGACCCGGGACCCAAGAGACCCAGTACTTC.

The V and J genes are TRBV7-8 and TRBJ1-1; D unclear. Trimming removed 4 bases at V and 6 bases at J, with 15 bases between. The CDR3 sequence is 14 residues long. In germline, CDR1 is SGHVS, CDR2 FQNEAQ. CDR3 protein: CASSSDQSDPEAFF. DNA for the CDR3: TGTGCCAGCAGCTCCGACCAATCGGACCCTGAAGCTTTCTTT.

The chain combines TRBV7-9 with TRBJ1-4; no definite D call. This CDR3 is built from 12 residues. V shed 3 bases and J shed 12 bases, with 11 bases lying between them. Per the germline V gene, CDR1 is SEHNR and CDR2 is FQNEAQ (reference sequence). CDR3 nucleotides: TGTGCCAGCAGCTTCGGGGTTCCTGAACTGTTTTTT. Residues: CASSFGVPELFF.